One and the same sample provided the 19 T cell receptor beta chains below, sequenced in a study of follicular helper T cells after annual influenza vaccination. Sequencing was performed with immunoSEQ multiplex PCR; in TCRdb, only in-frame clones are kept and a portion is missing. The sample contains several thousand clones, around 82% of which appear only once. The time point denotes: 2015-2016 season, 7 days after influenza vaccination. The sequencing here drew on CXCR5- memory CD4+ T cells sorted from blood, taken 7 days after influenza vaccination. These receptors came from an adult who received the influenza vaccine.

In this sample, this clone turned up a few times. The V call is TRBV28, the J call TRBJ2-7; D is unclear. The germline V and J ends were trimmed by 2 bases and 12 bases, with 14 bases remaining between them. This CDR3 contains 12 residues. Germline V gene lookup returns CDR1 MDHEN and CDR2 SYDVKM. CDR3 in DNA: TGTGCCAGCAGTTTAAGCAGCCAGTTTCTGTACTTC. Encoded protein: CASSLSSQFLYF.

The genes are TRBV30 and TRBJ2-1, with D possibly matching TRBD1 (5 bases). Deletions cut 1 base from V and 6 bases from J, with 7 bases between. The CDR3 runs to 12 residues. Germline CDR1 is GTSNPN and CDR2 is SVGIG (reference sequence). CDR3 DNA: TGTGCCTGGAGTGACAGGAGCAATGAGCAGTTCTTC. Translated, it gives CAWSDRSNEQFF.

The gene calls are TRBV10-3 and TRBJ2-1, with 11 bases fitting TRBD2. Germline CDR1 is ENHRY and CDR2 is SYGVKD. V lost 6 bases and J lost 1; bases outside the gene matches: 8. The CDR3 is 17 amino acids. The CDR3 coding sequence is TGTGCCATCAGGCCGACTAGCGGGGTGGGTTCCTACAATGAGCAGTTCTTC. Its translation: CAIRPTSGVGSYNEQFF.

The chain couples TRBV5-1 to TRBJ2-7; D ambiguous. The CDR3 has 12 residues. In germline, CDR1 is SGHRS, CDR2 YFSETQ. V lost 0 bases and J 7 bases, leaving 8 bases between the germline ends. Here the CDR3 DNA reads TGCGCCAGCAGCTTGGGTATTGGGGAGCAGTACTTC. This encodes CASSLGIGEQYF.

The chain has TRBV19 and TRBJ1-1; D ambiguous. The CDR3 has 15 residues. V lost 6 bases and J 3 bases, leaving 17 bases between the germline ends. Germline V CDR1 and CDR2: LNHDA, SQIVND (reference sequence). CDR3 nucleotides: TGTGCCAGTAGCCTCCGGGGAGGGTGGGACACTGAAGCTTTCTTT. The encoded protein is CASSLRGGWDTEAFF.

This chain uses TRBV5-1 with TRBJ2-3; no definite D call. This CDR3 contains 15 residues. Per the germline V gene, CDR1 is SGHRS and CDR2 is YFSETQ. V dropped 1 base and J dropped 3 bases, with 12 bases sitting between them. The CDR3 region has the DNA TGCGCCAGCAGCTTGAGTGGGTTAGCAACAGATACGCAGTATTTT. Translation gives CASSLSGLATDTQYF.

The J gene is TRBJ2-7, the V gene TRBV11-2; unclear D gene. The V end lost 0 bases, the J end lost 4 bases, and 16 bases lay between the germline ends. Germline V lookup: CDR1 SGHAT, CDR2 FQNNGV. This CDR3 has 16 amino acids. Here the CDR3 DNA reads TGTGCCAGCAGCTTAGATCACGGAGATGGTTGGTACGAGCAGTACTTC. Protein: CASSLDHGDGWYEQYF.

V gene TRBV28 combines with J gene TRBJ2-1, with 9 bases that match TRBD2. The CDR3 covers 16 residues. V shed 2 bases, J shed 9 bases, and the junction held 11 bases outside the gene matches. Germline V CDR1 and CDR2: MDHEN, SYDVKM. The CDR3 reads CASSLPSGGRAGEQFF. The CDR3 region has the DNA TGTGCCAGCAGTTTACCCTCCGGCGGGAGGGCCGGTGAGCAGTTCTTC.

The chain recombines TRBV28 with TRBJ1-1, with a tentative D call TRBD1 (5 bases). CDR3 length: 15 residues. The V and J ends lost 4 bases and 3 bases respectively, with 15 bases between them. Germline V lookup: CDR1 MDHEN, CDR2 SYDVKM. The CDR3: CASSSSQSGDTEAFF. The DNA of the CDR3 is TGTGCCAGCAGTTCGTCGCAGTCGGGGGACACTGAAGCTTTCTTT.

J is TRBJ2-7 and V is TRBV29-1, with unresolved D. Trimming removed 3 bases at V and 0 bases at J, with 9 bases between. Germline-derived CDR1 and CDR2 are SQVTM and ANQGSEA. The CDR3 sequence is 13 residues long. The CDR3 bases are TGCAGCGTTGAGTTTACGAGCTCCTACGAGCAGTACTTC. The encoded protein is CSVEFTSSYEQYF.

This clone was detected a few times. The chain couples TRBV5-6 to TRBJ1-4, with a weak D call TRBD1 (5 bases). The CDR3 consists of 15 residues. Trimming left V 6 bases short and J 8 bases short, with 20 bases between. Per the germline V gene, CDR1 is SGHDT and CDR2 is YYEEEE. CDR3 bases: TGTGCCAGCACCTGGGGCGGGGGACGCGAAGAAAAACTGTTTTTT. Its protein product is CASTWGGGREEKLFF. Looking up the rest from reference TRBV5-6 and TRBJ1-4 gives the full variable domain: DAGVTQSPTHLIKTRGQQVTLRCSPKSGHDTVSWYQQALGQGPQFIFQYYEEEERQRGNFPDRFSGHQFPNYSSELNVNALLLGDSALYLCASTWGGGREEKLFFGSGTQLSVL.

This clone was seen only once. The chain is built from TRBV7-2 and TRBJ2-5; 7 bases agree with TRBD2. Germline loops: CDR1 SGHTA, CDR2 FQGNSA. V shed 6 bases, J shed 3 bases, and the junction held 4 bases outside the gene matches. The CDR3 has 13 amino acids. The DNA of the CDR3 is TGTGCCAGCAGTTCCGGGGGGAAAGAGACCCAGTACTTC. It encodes CASSSGGKETQYF.

CDR3 in amino acids: CASSLGGQGGTEAFF. DNA for the CDR3: TGTGCCAGCAGTTTAGGGGGCCAGGGAGGAACTGAAGCTTTCTTT. The chain couples TRBV28 to TRBJ1-1; maybe TRBD1 (6 bases). Looked up from germline, CDR1 is MDHEN and CDR2 is SYDVKM. The V end lost 2 bases, the J end lost 5 bases, and 15 bases lay between the germline ends. The CDR3 extends over 15 amino acids.

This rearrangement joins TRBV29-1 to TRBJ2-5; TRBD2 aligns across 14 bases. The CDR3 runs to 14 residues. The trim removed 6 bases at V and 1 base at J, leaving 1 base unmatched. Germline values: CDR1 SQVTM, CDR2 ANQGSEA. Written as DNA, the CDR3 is TGCAGCGTCGGACTAGCGGGGGGCCAAGAGACCCAGTACTTC. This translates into CSVGLAGGQETQYF.

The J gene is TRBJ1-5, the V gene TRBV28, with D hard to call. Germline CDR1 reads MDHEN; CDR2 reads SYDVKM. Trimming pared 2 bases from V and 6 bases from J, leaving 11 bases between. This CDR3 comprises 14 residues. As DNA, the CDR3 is TGTGCCAGCAGTTTAACCTCGAAGGGTCAGCCCCAGCATTTT. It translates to CASSLTSKGQPQHF.

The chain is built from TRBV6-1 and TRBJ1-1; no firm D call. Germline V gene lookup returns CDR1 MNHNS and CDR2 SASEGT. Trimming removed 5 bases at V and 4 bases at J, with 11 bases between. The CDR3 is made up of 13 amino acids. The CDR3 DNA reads TGTGCCAGCAGTACCGAGGAGGGCACTGAAGCTTTCTTT. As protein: CASSTEEGTEAFF.

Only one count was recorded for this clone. CDR3 in amino acids: CASSPGTPTGELFF. The CDR3 bases are TGTGCCAGTAGCCCCGGGACTCCCACCGGGGAGCTGTTTTTT. The rearrangement uses TRBV19 and TRBJ2-2; the D gene is possibly TRBD2 (6 bases). This CDR3 is 14 amino acids long. Trimming removed 6 bases at V and 4 bases at J, with 12 bases between. Germline V lookup: CDR1 LNHDA, CDR2 SQIVND (reference sequence).

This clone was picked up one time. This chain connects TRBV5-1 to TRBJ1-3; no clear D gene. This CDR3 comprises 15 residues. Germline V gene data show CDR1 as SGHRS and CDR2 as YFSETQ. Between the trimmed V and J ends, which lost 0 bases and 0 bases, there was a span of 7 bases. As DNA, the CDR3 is TGCGCCAGCAGCTTGGGGGGAGGCTCTGGAAACACCATATATTTT. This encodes CASSLGGGSGNTIYF.

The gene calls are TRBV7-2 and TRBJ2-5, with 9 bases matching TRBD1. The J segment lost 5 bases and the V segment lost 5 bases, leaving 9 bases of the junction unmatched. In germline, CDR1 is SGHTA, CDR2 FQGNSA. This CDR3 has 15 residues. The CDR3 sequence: CASSTGTGYVETQYF. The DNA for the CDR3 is TGTGCCAGCAGCACCGGGACAGGGTATGTGGAGACCCAGTACTTC.